The 9 T cell receptor beta chains in this list originate from one sample, sequenced in a study of cytomegalovirus exposure and HLA in healthy donors. The PCR used 60 Vbeta and 13 Jbeta primers. The repertoire was sequenced with immunoSEQ multiplex PCR; TCRdb's copy has only in-frame clones and lacks some. Here the sample spans some 150,000 clones, around 80% being singletons. What was sequenced was PBMCs. The receptors come from a male donor in good health and CMV-seronegative.

The count of this clone is one. The chain employs TRBV25-1 and TRBJ2-7, with 10 bases matching TRBD1. Germline trimming cut 6 bases from V and 9 bases from J; bases unmatched to any gene: 14. This CDR3 comprises 15 residues. The germline V gene has CDR1 MGHDK and CDR2 SYGVNS. As DNA, the CDR3 is TGTGCCAGCAGCGGAGGGACAGGGGCTAACCTAGGGCAGTACTTC. It is translated as CASSGGTGANLGQYF.

The chain is built from TRBV10-3 and TRBJ1-1; TRBD1 matches at 10 bases. V was pared by 6 bases and J by 5 bases, with 3 bases of the junction left unmatched. There are 13 residues in the CDR3. Per the germline V gene, CDR1 is ENHRY and CDR2 is SYGVKD. DNA of the CDR3: TGTGCCATCAGGGGACAGGGGAATACTGAAGCTTTCTTT. Translating gives CAIRGQGNTEAFF.

CDR3 sequence: CASSLGGRGALEQYF. The CDR3 DNA reads TGTGCCAGCAGCTTGGGGGGGCGGGGGGCCCTCGAGCAGTACTTC. The chain joins TRBV5-4 to TRBJ2-7, with 8 positions matching TRBD2. The CDR3 is made up of 15 amino acids. Germline trimming cut 0 bases from V and 6 bases from J; bases unmatched to any gene: 8. Germline lookup yields CDR1 SGHNT and CDR2 YYREEE (reference sequence).

The chain joins TRBV30 to TRBJ2-4; 11 positions agree with TRBD2. The trim removed 0 bases at V and 6 bases at J, leaving 7 bases unmatched. This CDR3 comprises 16 residues. In germline, CDR1 is GTSNPN, CDR2 SVGIG (reference sequence). CDR3 residues: CAWSVLAGARGNIQYF. CDR3 DNA: TGTGCCTGGAGTGTACTAGCGGGGGCCCGGGGAAACATTCAGTACTTC.

The chain is built from TRBV7-6 and TRBJ2-2; TRBD1 is a possible D gene (6 bases). Trimming took 2 bases from V and 9 from J, leaving 19 bases between them. Germline CDR1 is SGHVS and CDR2 is FNYEAQ. The CDR3 spans 16 residues. CDR3 bases: TGTGCCAGCAGCTTATGGTCGTCAGGGGAAGGAAGGGAGCTGTTTTTT. It codes for CASSLWSSGEGRELFF.

As concerns this clone: The sample has other DNA sequences that encode this CDR3 too. The V gene is TRBV5-1, the J gene TRBJ1-4; the match to TRBD1 covers 11 bases. This CDR3 is 15 amino acids long. V lost 0 bases to trimming and J lost 8 bases; unmatched junction nucleotides: 3. CDR1 SGHRS and CDR2 YFSETQ come from the germline V gene. The CDR3 nucleotides read TGCGCCAGCAGCTTGGCCGGGACAGGGGGGGAAAAACTGTTTTTT. It is translated as CASSLAGTGGEKLFF.

The chain has TRBV4-3 and TRBJ2-5; D ambiguous. This CDR3 region has 13 residues. The germline gives CDR1 LGHNA, CDR2 YSLEER. Trimming removed 0 bases from V and 2 bases from J, with 4 bases in between. The CDR3, as DNA: TGCGCCAGCAGCCAAGAACTACAAGAGACCCAGTACTTC. This translates into CASSQELQETQYF.

This clone has only a few counts. The chain has TRBV6-4 and TRBJ1-4; 9 bases fit TRBD1. J was trimmed by 8 bases and V by 6 bases; bases with no gene match: 10. This CDR3 region has 15 residues. Germline loops: CDR1 MRHNA, CDR2 SNTAGT. CDR3 residues: CASSQEGQGYEKLFF. As DNA, the CDR3 is TGTGCCAGCAGCCAAGAAGGACAGGGGTACGAAAAACTGTTTTTT.

This clone came up once. V is TRBV5-4 and J is TRBJ1-2; 8 bases are shared with TRBD1. Germline CDR1 is SGHNT and CDR2 is YYREEE (reference sequence). Trimming at V came to 3 bases and at J to 0 bases, leaving 13 bases not matched to a gene. The CDR3 length is 18 residues. The CDR3 DNA sequence: TGTGCCAGCAGCTCGAAGAACCGGGACAGGTATTCTAACTATGGCTACACCTTC. Protein product: CASSSKNRDRYSNYGYTF.